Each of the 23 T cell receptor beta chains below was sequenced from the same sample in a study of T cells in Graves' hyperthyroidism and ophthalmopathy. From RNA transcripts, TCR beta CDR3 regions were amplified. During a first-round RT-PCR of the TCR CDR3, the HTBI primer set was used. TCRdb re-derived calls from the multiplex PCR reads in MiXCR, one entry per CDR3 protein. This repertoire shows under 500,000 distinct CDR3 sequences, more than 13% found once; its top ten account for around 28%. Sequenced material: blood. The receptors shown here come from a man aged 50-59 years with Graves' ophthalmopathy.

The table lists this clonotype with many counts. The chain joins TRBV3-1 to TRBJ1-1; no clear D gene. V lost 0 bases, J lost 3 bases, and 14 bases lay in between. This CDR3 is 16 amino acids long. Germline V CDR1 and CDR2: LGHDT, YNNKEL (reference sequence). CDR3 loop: CASSQDPGPVDTEAFF. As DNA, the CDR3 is TGTGCCAGCAGCCAAGATCCCGGACCGGTGGACACTGAAGCTTTCTTT.

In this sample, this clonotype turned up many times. The CDR3 region has the DNA TGCAGTGCTAGCTTACCGACAGGGTTAATTGAAAAACTGTTTTTT. It yields the protein CSASLPTGLIEKLFF. V and J are TRBV20-1 and TRBJ1-4, with TRBD1 matching 7 bases. Germline loops: CDR1 DFQATT, CDR2 SNEGSKA (reference sequence). The CDR3 contains 15 residues. The J segment lost 7 bases and the V segment lost 3 bases, leaving 11 bases of the junction unmatched.

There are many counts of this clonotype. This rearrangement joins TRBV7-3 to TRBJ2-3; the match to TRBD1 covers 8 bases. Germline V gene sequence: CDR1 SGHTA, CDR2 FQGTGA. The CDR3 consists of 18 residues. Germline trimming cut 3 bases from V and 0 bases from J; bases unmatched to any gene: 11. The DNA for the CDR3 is TGTGCCAGCAGCTTGGACAGGGCCCGTCAGCTTAGCACAGATACGCAGTATTTT. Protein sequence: CASSLDRARQLSTDTQYF.

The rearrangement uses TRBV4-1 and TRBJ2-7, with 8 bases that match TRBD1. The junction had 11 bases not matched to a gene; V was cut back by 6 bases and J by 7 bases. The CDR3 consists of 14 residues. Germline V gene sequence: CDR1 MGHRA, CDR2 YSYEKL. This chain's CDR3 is CASRYTGGSGEQYF. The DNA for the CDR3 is TGCGCCAGCAGGTACACAGGGGGGTCGGGAGAGCAGTACTTC.

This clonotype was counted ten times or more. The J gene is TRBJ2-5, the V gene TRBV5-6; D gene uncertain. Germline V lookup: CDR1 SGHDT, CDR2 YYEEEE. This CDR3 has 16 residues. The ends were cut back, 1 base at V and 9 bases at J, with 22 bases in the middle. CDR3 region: CASSLTPRSSGEAQYF. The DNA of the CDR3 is TGTGCCAGCAGCTTGACCCCGCGCTCCTCGGGTGAGGCCCAGTACTTC.

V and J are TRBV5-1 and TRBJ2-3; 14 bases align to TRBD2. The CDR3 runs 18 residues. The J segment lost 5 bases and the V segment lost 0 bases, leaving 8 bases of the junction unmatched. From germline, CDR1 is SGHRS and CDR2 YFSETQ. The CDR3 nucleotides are TGCGCCAGCAGCTTGGTGGTTGGACTAGCGGGAGGAGGAGATACGCAGTATTTT. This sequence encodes CASSLVVGLAGGGDTQYF.

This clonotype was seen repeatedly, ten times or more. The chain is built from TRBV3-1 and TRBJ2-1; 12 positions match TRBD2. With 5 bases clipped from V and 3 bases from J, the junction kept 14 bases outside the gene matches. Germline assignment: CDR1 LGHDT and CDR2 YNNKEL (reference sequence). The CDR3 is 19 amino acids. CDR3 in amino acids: CASSYKSLAGGGVYNEQFF. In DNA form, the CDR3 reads TGTGCCAGCAGCTATAAGTCACTAGCGGGAGGTGGGGTCTACAATGAGCAGTTCTTC.

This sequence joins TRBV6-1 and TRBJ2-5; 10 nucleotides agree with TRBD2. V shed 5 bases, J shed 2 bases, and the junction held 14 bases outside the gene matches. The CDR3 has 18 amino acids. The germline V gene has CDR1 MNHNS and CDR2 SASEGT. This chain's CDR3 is CASSPGITSGNLQETQYF. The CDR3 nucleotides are TGTGCCAGCAGTCCCGGTATTACTAGCGGGAACTTACAAGAGACCCAGTACTTC.

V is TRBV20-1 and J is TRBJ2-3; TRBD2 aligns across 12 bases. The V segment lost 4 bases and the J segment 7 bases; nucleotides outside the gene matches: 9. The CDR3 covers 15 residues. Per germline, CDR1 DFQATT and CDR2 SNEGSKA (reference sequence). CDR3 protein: CSAISSGRAKNTQYF. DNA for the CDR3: TGCAGTGCTATCTCTAGCGGGAGGGCCAAAAATACGCAGTATTTT.

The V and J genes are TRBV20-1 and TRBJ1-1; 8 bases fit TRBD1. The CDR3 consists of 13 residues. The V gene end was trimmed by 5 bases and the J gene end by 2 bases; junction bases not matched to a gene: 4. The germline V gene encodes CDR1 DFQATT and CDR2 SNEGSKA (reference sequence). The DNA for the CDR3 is TGCAGTGCTGGACAGGGCTTTAACACTGAAGCTTTCTTT. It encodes CSAGQGFNTEAFF.

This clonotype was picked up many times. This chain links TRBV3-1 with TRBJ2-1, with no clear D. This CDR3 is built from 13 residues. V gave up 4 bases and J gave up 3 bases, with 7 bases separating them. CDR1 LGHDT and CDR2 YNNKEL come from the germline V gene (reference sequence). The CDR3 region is CASSLGDYNEQFF. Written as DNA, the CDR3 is TGTGCCAGCAGCCTTGGGGACTACAATGAGCAGTTCTTC.

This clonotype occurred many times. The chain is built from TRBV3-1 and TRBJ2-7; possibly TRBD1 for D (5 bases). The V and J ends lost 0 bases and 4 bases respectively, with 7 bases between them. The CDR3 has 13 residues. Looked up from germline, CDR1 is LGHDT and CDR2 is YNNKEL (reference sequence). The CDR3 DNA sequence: TGTGCCAGCAGCCAAGAAACAGGTTACGAGCAGTACTTC. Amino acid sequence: CASSQETGYEQYF.

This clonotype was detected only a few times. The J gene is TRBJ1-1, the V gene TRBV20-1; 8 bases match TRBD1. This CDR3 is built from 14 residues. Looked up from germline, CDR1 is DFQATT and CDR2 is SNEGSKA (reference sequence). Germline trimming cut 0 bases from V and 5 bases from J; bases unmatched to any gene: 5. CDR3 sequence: CSARDPGGETEAFF. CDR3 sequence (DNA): TGCAGTGCTAGAGATCCAGGGGGCGAAACTGAAGCTTTCTTT.

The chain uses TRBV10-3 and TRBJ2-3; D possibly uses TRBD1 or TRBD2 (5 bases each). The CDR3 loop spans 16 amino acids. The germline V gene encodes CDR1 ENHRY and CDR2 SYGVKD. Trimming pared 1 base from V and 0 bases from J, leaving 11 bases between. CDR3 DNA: TGTGCCATCAGTGAGTTTGGGACCACTAGCACAGATACGCAGTATTTT. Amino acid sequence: CAISEFGTTSTDTQYF.

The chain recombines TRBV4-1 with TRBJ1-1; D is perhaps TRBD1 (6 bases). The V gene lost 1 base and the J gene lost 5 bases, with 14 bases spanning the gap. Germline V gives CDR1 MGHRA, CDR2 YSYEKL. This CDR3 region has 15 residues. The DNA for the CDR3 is TGCGCCAGCAGCCAAGCGGGGGGCCGGTGGACTGAAGCTTTCTTT. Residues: CASSQAGGRWTEAFF.

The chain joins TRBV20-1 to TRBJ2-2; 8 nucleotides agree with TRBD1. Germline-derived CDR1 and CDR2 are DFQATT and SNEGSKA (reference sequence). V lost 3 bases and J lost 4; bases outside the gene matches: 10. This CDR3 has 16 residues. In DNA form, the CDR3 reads TGCAGTGCTAGGCCGGGACAGGCCTATTCCACCGGGGAGCTGTTTTTT. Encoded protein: CSARPGQAYSTGELFF.

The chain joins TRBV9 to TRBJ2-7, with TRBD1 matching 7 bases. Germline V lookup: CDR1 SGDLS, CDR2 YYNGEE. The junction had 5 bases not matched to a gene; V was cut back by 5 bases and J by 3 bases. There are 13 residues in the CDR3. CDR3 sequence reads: CASSKTGSYEQYF. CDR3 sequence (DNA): TGTGCCAGCAGTAAGACAGGGAGCTACGAGCAGTACTTC.

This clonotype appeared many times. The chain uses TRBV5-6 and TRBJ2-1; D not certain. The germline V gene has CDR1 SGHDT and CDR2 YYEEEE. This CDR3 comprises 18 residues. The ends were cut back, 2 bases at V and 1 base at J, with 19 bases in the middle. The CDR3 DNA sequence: TGTGCCAGCAGCTTCGTGGCTCACCCCTCGGAATCCTACAATGAGCAGTTCTTC. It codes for CASSFVAHPSESYNEQFF.

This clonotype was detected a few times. As DNA, the CDR3 is TGTGCCAGCAGCAAGGCCCGGGGGAGCTCCTACGAGCAGTACTTC. Translating it yields CASSKARGSSYEQYF. This rearrangement joins TRBV7-9 to TRBJ2-7, with D possibly matching TRBD2 (6 bases). CDR3 length: 15 residues. Germline V gene lookup returns CDR1 SEHNR and CDR2 FQNEAQ (reference sequence). With 5 bases removed from V and 0 bases from J, the gap between germline ends came to 14 bases.

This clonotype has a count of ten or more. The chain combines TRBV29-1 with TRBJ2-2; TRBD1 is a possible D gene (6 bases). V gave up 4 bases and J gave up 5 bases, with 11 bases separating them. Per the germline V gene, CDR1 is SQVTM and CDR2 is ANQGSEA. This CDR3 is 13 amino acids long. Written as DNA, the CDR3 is TGCAGCGTTGGAACAGGGTGGACCGGGGAGCTGTTTTTT. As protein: CSVGTGWTGELFF.

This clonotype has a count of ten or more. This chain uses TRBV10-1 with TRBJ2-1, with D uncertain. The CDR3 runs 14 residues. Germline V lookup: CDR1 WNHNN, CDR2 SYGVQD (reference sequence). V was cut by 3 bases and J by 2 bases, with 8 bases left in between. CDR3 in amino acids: CASSDSHPYNEQFF. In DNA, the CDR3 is TGCGCCAGCAGTGATTCGCACCCCTACAATGAGCAGTTCTTC.

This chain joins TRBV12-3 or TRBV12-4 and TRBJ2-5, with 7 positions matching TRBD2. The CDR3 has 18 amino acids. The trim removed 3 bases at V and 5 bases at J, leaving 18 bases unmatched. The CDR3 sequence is CASSLYWNDMWGGETQYF. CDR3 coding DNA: TGTGCCAGCAGTTTGTATTGGAACGACATGTGGGGAGGGGAGACCCAGTACTTC.

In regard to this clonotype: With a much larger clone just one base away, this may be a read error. The CDR3 DNA reads as TGTGCCAGCAGGGAGACCTTGAACACCGGGGAGCTGTTTTTT. Translating it yields CASRETLNTGELFF. The chain recombines TRBV2 with TRBJ2-2; D unclear. Germline CDR1 and CDR2: SNHLY and FYNNEI. The V gene lost 6 bases and the J gene lost 1 base, with 9 bases spanning the gap. There are 14 residues in the CDR3.